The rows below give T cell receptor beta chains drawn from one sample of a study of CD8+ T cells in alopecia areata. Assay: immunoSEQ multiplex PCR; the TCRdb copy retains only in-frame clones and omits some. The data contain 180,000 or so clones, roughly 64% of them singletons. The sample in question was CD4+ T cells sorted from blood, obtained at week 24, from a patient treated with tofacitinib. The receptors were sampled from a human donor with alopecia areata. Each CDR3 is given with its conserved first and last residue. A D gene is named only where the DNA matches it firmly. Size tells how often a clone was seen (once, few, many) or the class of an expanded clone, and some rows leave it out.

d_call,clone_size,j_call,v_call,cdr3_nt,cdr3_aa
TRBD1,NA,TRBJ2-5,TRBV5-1,TGCGCCAGCAGCTTGGCAGGACAGGCTGCCGAGACCCAGTACTTC,CASSLAGQAAETQYF
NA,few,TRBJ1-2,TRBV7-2,TGTGCCAGCAGCTCCCTAAACTATGGCTACACCTTC,CASSSLNYGYTF
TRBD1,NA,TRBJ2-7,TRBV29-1,TGCAGCGTCTGGACAGGGTTACAGGGGACCTACGAGCAGTACTTC,CSVWTGLQGTYEQYF
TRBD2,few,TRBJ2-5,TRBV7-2,TGTGCCAGCAGCCCGACTAGCGGGAGTGTAGAGACCCAGTACTTC,CASSPTSGSVETQYF
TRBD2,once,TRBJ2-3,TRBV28,TGTGCCAGCAAACCGGCTAGCGGGAGGGTCCCAGATACGCAGTATTTT,CASKPASGRVPDTQYF
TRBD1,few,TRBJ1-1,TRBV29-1,TGCAGCGTTGGACAGGGGGCAACTGAAGCTTTCTTT,CSVGQGATEAFF
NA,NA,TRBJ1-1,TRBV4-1,TGCGCCAGCAGCCAATCCAGGAGGACAGCTTTCTTT,CASSQSRRTAFF
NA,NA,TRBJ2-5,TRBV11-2,TGTGCCAGCAGCTTAGGCGAGACCCAGTACTTC,CASSLGETQYF
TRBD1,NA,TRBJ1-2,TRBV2,TGTGCCAGCAGTGAAGTGAGGGGGCGCGGCTACACCTTC,CASSEVRGRGYTF
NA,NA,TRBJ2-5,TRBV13,TGTGCCAGCAGCTTAGGTAGCCAAGAGACCCAGTACTTC,CASSLGSQETQYF
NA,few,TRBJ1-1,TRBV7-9,TGTGCCAGCAGCCGATCAGGCCCCCTGGGGAACACTGAAGCTTTCTTT,CASSRSGPLGNTEAFF
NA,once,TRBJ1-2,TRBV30,TGTGCCTGGAGTGCCGTTACAGGGCCCCGCGCAAATGGCTACACCTTC,CAWSAVTGPRANGYTF